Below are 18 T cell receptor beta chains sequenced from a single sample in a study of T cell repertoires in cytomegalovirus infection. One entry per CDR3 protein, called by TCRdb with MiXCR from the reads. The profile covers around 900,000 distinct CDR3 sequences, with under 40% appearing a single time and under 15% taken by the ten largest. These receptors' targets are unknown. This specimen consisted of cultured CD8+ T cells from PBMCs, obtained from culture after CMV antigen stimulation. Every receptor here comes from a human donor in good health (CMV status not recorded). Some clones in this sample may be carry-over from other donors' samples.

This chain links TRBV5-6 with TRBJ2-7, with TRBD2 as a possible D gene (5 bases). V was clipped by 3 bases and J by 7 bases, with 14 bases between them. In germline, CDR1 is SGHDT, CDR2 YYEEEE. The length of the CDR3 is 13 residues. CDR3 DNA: TGTGCCAGCAGCTGGACCGCCTCGGGGGAGCAGTACTTC. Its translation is CASSWTASGEQYF. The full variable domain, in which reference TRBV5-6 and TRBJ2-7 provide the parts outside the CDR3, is DAGVTQSPTHLIKTRGQQVTLRCSPKSGHDTVSWYQQALGQGPQFIFQYYEEEERQRGNFPDRFSGHQFPNYSSELNVNALLLGDSALYLCASSWTASGEQYFGPGTRLTVT.

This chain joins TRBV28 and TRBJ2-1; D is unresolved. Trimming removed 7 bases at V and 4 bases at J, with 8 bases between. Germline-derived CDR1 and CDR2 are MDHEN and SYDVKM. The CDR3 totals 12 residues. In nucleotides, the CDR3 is TGTGCCAGCAAGCACAGATACAATGAGCAGTTCTTC. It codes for CASKHRYNEQFF. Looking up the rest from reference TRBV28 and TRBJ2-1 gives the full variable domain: DVKVTQSSRYLVKRTGEKVFLECVQDMDHENMFWYRQDPGLGLRLIYFSYDVKMKEKGDIPEGYSVSREKKERFSLILESASTNQTSMYLCASKHRYNEQFFGPGTRLTVL.

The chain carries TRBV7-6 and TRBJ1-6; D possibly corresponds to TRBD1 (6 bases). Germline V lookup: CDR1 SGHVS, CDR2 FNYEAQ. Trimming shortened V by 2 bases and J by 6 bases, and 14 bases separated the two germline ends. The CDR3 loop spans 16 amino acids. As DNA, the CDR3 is TGTGCCAGCAGCTTAAGGGCAGGGGCAGGTAATTCACCCCTCCACTTT. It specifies CASSLRAGAGNSPLHF.

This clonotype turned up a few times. CDR3 DNA: TGTGCCAGCAGTTACCACTCGATCCTTCAGGGGCGCTGGGTCACCGGGGAGCTGTTTTTT. Translating gives CASSYHSILQGRWVTGELFF. The V gene is TRBV6-6, the J gene TRBJ2-2; TRBD1 might be the D (6 bases). V lost 2 bases and J 4 bases, leaving 26 bases between the germline ends. The germline V gene has CDR1 MNHNY and CDR2 SVGAGI (reference sequence). The CDR3 is 20 amino acids.

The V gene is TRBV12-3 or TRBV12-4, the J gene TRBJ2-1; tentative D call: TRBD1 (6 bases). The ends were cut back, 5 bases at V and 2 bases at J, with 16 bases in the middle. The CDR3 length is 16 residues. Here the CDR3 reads CASSLAVTGPYNEQFF. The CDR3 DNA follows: TGTGCCAGCAGTCTCGCCGTGACAGGCCCCTACAATGAGCAGTTCTTC.

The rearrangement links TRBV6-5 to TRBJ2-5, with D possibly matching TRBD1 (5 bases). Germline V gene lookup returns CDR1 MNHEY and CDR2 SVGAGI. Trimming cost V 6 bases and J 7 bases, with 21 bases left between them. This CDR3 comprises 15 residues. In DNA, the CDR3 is TGTGCCAGCAGCCAAAAGACTCCCAGGGTCGGGACCCAGTACTTC. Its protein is CASSQKTPRVGTQYF.

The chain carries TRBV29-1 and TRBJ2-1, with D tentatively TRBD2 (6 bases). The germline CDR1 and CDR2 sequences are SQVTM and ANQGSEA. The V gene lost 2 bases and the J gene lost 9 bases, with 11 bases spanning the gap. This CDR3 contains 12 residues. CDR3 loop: CSVESGGVEQFF. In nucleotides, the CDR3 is TGCAGCGTTGAAAGCGGCGGGGTTGAGCAGTTCTTC.

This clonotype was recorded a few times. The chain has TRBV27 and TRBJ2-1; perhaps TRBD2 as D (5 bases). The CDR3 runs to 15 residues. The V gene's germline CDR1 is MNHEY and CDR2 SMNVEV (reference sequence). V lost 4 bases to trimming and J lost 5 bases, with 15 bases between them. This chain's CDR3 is CASSSFGEKNNEQFF. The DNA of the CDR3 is TGTGCCAGCAGTTCCTTCGGGGAAAAAAACAATGAGCAGTTCTTC.

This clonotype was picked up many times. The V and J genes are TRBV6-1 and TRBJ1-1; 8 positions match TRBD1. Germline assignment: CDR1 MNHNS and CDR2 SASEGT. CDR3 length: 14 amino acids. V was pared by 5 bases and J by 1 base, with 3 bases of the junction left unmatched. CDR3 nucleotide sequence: TGTGCCAGCAGTCAACAGGGGGGGAACACTGAAGCTTTCTTT. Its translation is CASSQQGGNTEAFF.

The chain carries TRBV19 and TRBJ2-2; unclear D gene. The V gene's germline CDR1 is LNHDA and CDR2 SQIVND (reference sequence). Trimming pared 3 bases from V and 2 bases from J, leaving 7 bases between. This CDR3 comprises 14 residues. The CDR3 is CASSIAENTGELFF. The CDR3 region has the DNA TGTGCCAGTAGTATCGCGGAAAACACCGGGGAGCTGTTTTTT.

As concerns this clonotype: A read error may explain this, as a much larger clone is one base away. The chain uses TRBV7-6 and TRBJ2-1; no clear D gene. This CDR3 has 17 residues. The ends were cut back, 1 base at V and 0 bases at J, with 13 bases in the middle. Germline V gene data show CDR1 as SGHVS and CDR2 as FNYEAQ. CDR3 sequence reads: CASSLGLWTSSYNEQFF. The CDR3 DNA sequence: TGTGCCAGCAGCTTAGGGTTGTGGACCAGCTCCTACAATGAGCAGTTCTTC.

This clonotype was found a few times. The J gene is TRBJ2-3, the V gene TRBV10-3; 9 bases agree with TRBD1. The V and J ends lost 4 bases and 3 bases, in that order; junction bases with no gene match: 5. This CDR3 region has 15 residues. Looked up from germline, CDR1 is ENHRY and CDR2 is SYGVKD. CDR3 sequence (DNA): TGTGCCATCAGTGGTGGGGACAGGGTTACAGATACGCAGTATTTT. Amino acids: CAISGGDRVTDTQYF.

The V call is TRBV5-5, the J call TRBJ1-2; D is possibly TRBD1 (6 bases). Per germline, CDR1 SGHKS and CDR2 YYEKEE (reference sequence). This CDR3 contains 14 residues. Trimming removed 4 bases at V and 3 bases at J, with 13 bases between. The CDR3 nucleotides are TGTGCCAGCAGCACGACAGGAAGGGACTATGGCTACACCTTC. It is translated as CASSTTGRDYGYTF.

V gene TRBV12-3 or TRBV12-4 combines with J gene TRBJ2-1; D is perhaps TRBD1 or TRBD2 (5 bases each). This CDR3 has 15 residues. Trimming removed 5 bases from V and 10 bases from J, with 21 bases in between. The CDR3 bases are TGTGCCAGCAGTCCCAGGGCCCTTCTGTGGGGGGAGCAGTTCTTC. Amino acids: CASSPRALLWGEQFF.

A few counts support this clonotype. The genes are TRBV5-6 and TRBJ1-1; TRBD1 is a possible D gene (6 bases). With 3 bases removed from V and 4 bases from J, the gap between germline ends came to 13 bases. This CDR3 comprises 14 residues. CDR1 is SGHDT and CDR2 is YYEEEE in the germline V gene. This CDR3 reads CASSWAGDFTEAFF. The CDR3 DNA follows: TGTGCCAGCAGCTGGGCAGGGGATTTCACTGAAGCTTTCTTT.

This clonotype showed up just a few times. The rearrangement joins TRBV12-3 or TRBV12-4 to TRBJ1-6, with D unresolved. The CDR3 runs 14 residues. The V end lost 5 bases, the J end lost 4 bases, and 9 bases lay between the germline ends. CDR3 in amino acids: CASSETQYNSPLHF. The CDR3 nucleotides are TGTGCCAGCAGTGAGACACAATATAATTCACCCCTCCACTTT.

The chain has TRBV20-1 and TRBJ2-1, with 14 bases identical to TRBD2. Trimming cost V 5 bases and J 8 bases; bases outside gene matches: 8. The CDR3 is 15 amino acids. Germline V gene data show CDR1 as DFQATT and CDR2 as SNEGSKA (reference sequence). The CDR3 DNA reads TGCAGTGCTGTCTCGACTAGCGGGGGGGCCCATGAGCAGTTCTTC. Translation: CSAVSTSGGAHEQFF.

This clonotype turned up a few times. The CDR3 bases are TGTGCCAGCAGTCAGACTAGCACCCAAGAGACCCAGTACTTC. Translated, it gives CASSQTSTQETQYF. The chain carries TRBV12-3 or TRBV12-4 and TRBJ2-5; 7 positions match TRBD2. V lost 5 bases and J lost 1; bases outside the gene matches: 4. This CDR3 has 14 amino acids.